The clone carrying this T cell receptor (beta chain) was seen only once. Antigen specificity is unknown. The data derive from a study of cytomegalovirus exposure and HLA in healthy donors. Across the study: Inside one of the first data releases sat about 85 million unique TCRs taken from HLA-typed donors. The study, taken as a whole, reports: A list of roughly 180 TCR beta chains associated with cytomegalovirus was given.

PCR primers comprised 60 Vbeta and 13 Jbeta primers. Clones were sequenced by immunoSEQ multiplex PCR, and TCRdb holds only the in-frame ones, with some missing. The sample carries under 85,000 clones, around 81% recorded once. Germline loops: CDR1 SGDLS, CDR2 YYNGEE. V was shortened by 3 bases and J by 5 bases, with 11 bases between the two germline ends. The CDR3 runs 14 residues. This TCR was sampled from a man aged 40-50 years in good health and CMV-seronegative. The sequenced sample was PBMCs. The rearrangement links TRBV9 to TRBJ2-2, with D possibly TRBD2 on 6 matching bases. The CDR3 loop reads CASSAGTDTGELFF. In DNA form, the CDR3 reads TGTGCCAGCAGCGCCGGGACTGATACCGGGGAGCTGTTTTTT. The full variable domain, completed using reference TRBV9 and TRBJ2-2, is DSGVTQTPKHLITATGQRVTLRCSPRSGDLSVYWYQQSLDQGLQFLIQYYNGEERAKGNILERFSAQQFPDLHSELNLSSLELGDSALYFCASSAGTDTGELFFGEGSRLTVL.